The 30 T cell receptor beta chains presented below share a single source sample, sequenced in a study of OX40 agonist ivuxolimab in advanced cancers. The library was prepared using the immunoSEQ multiplex PCR assay. Not all clones reach the TCRdb copy of this immuneACCESS table, which keeps in-frame sequences only. Checked studies attribute under half of the gap to unresolved V genes and leave the rest unexplained. Recorded for this sample are about 66,000 clones; 85% of them occurred a single time. The ten largest clones represent over 4% of the sample. The sequencing used CD4+ or CD8+ T cells sorted from blood, collected in a trial of the OX40 agonist ivuxolimab. The receptors here all came from an adult with an advanced solid tumor such as melanoma, head and neck, liver or kidney cancer.

This clone was picked up one time. V and J are TRBV19 and TRBJ1-5; no clear D gene. This CDR3 contains 15 residues. Germline CDR1 reads LNHDA; CDR2 reads SQIVND (reference sequence). V lost 3 bases and J 0 bases, leaving 9 bases between the germline ends. This CDR3 is CASSMSKYSNQPQHF. Written as DNA, the CDR3 is TGTGCCAGTAGTATGTCCAAATATAGCAATCAGCCCCAGCATTTT.

The sample holds a few counts of this clone. The chain couples TRBV30 to TRBJ1-4, with 7 bases that match TRBD1. J gave up 7 bases and V 3 bases, and 8 bases lay outside the gene matches. From germline, CDR1 is GTSNPN and CDR2 SVGIG (reference sequence). The CDR3 has 14 residues. Written as DNA, the CDR3 is TGTGCCTGGAGCGTACAGGGGAGAGGTGAAAAACTGTTTTTT. Its translation: CAWSVQGRGEKLFF.

This clone was detected only once. The CDR3: CASSLSRANYGYTF. DNA for the CDR3: TGTGCCAGCAGCTTATCGCGAGCTAACTATGGCTACACCTTC. The gene calls are TRBV7-8 and TRBJ1-2; D is undetermined. The CDR3 length is 14 residues. Germline V CDR1 and CDR2: SGHVS, FQNEAQ. V lost 2 bases and J lost 0, with 7 bases in between.

This rearrangement joins TRBV18 to TRBJ2-1, with TRBD1 as a possible D gene (5 bases). V lost 6 bases and J lost 11, with 23 bases in between. CDR3 size: 15 residues. Germline CDR1 is KGHSH and CDR2 is LQKENI. DNA of the CDR3: TGTGCCAGCTCCCTCTCTGCAGACAGTTCAATGAAGCAGTTCTTC. This encodes CASSLSADSSMKQFF.

The chain joins TRBV19 to TRBJ1-2, with unresolved D. Germline-derived CDR1 and CDR2 are LNHDA and SQIVND (reference sequence). The CDR3 is 13 amino acids. Trimming left V 3 bases short and J 3 bases short, with 8 bases between. The chain's CDR3 is CASSIRGDYGYTF. The DNA for the CDR3 is TGTGCCAGTAGTATCCGGGGTGACTATGGCTACACCTTC.

The genes are TRBV28 and TRBJ2-7; 9 bases align to TRBD2. After removal of 3 bases from V and 2 bases from J, the junction contained 11 bases not matched to a gene. Germline CDR1 reads MDHEN; CDR2 reads SYDVKM. The CDR3 is 17 amino acids. Here the CDR3 DNA reads TGTGCCAGCAGTTTCAAAAATAGCGGGAGAGGGACCTACGAGCAGTACTTC. This encodes CASSFKNSGRGTYEQYF.

This chain connects TRBV6-5 to TRBJ1-1, with D tentatively TRBD1 (5 bases). Trimming stripped 5 bases from V and 3 bases from J, with 13 bases between. The CDR3 covers 14 residues. The germline V gene encodes CDR1 MNHEY and CDR2 SVGAGI. The CDR3 DNA is TGTGCCAGCAGTGATGTGGGGGTGGACACTGAAGCTTTCTTT. Protein sequence: CASSDVGVDTEAFF.

The rearrangement links TRBV6-1 to TRBJ1-5, with D perhaps TRBD1 (6 bases). Trimming stripped 2 bases from V and 3 bases from J, with 8 bases between. CDR1 and CDR2 (germline): MNHNS, SASEGT. This CDR3 is 14 amino acids long. The CDR3 reads CASSENRDNQPQHF. In DNA form, the CDR3 reads TGTGCCAGCAGTGAAAACAGGGACAATCAGCCCCAGCATTTT.

The chain recombines TRBV5-4 with TRBJ1-3; D not resolved. Trimming removed 0 bases at V and 7 bases at J, with 14 bases between. This CDR3 is built from 15 residues. The germline V gene encodes CDR1 SGHNT and CDR2 YYREEE (reference sequence). The CDR3 DNA is TGTGCCAGCAGCTTGGCCAACTCTCCGGGGAACACCATATATTTT. Encoded protein: CASSLANSPGNTIYF. The full variable domain, completed using reference TRBV5-4 and TRBJ1-3, is ETGVTQSPTHLIKTRGQQVTLRCSSQSGHNTVSWYQQALGQGPQFIFQYYREEENGRGNFPPRFSGLQFPNYSSELNVNALELDDSALYLCASSLANSPGNTIYFGEGSWLTVV.

The genes are TRBV5-5 and TRBJ2-3, with 9 positions matching TRBD1. This CDR3 is built from 16 residues. Per germline, CDR1 SGHKS and CDR2 YYEKEE (reference sequence). The trim removed 3 bases at V and 7 bases at J, leaving 12 bases unmatched. CDR3 sequence reads: CASSYTGTGKGNTQYF. The DNA for the CDR3 is TGTGCCAGCAGCTATACCGGGACAGGGAAGGGTAATACGCAGTATTTT. The full variable domain, completed using reference TRBV5-5 and TRBJ2-3, is DAGVTQSPTHLIKTRGQQVTLRCSPISGHKSVSWYQQVLGQGPQFIFQYYEKEERGRGNFPDRFSARQFPNYSSELNVNALLLGDSALYLCASSYTGTGKGNTQYFGPGTRLTVL.

The chain recombines TRBV9 with TRBJ2-3, with 10 bases that match TRBD2. Germline lookup yields CDR1 SGDLS and CDR2 YYNGEE. V lost 2 bases and J lost 2; bases outside the gene matches: 8. The length of the CDR3 is 17 residues. Here the CDR3 DNA reads TGTGCCAGCAGCGTCGAACCTAGCGGGGGACTCACAGATACGCAGTATTTT. This sequence encodes CASSVEPSGGLTDTQYF.

The J gene is TRBJ2-6, the V gene TRBV7-3; possible D gene TRBD1, 5 bases. The CDR3 is 16 residues long. Germline assignment: CDR1 SGHTA and CDR2 FQGTGA. Deletions cut 5 bases from V and 4 bases from J, with 15 bases between. CDR3 residues: CASSRPAGSGANVLTF. CDR3 sequence (DNA): TGTGCCAGCAGCCGTCCGGCAGGGTCAGGGGCCAACGTCCTGACTTTC.

This clone was picked up a small number of times. The CDR3 DNA is TGTGCCTGGAGTGTCCCGACAGGAGATAATGAAAAACTGTTTTTT. It specifies CAWSVPTGDNEKLFF. The chain links TRBV30 to TRBJ1-4; D possibly corresponds to TRBD1 (6 bases). In germline, CDR1 is GTSNPN, CDR2 SVGIG (reference sequence). Deletions cut 0 bases from V and 4 bases from J, with 12 bases between. The CDR3 extends over 15 amino acids.

CDR3 amino acids: CAWSVARMGYTF. The CDR3 coding sequence is TGTGCCTGGAGTGTAGCAAGGATGGGCTACACCTTC. The chain couples TRBV30 to TRBJ1-2, with D uncertain. V lost 0 bases, J lost 8 bases, and 10 bases lay in between. The CDR3 is 12 amino acids. The germline V gene has CDR1 GTSNPN and CDR2 SVGIG (reference sequence).

The chain uses TRBV4-2 and TRBJ1-4, with 7 bases matching TRBD1. Germline V gene sequence: CDR1 LGHNA, CDR2 YNFKEQ. CDR3 length: 17 residues. Losses at the gene ends were 1 base for V and 3 bases for J; bases not matched to a gene: 8. The CDR3 region has the DNA TGTGCCAGCAGCCAAGCAAAGGGGGCTGGGGCTAATGAAAAACTGTTTTTT. Protein product: CASSQAKGAGANEKLFF.

V and J are TRBV28 and TRBJ2-3, with TRBD1 matching over 9 bases. This CDR3 is 16 amino acids long. V trimming: 6 bases; J trimming: 2 bases; junction bases outside the gene matches: 9. Germline CDR1 is MDHEN and CDR2 is SYDVKM. The CDR3 is CASSRVGDRDTDTQYF. The CDR3 bases are TGTGCCAGCAGCCGTGTCGGGGACAGGGACACAGATACGCAGTATTTT.

This chain connects TRBV25-1 to TRBJ2-1; no reliable D call. The CDR3 is 11 amino acids. Germline loops: CDR1 MGHDK, CDR2 SYGVNS. Trimming took 9 bases from V and 4 from J, leaving 7 bases between them. The CDR3 coding sequence is TGTGCCAGTAGCTCTTACAATGAGCAGTTCTTC. It translates to CASSSYNEQFF.

The V and J genes are TRBV19 and TRBJ2-1; 13 bases are shared with TRBD2. This CDR3 contains 16 residues. J gave up 7 bases and V 3 bases, and 6 bases lay outside the gene matches. CDR1 is LNHDA and CDR2 is SQIVND in the germline V gene (reference sequence). The CDR3 here is CASSIVTSGGANEQFF. The CDR3 DNA reads as TGTGCCAGTAGTATTGTTACTAGCGGGGGGGCGAATGAGCAGTTCTTC.

The V and J genes are TRBV5-1 and TRBJ1-1; tentatively, D is TRBD1 (6 bases). Trimming left V 4 bases short and J 2 bases short, with 12 bases between. The CDR3 extends over 14 amino acids. Germline V gene lookup returns CDR1 SGHRS and CDR2 YFSETQ. CDR3 region: CASSKRQDNTEAFF. CDR3 coding DNA: TGCGCCAGCAGCAAGCGACAGGACAACACTGAAGCTTTCTTT.

The V gene is TRBV29-1, the J gene TRBJ1-1; D gene uncertain. The CDR3 runs to 11 residues. V lost 5 bases to trimming and J lost 1 base, with 5 bases between them. Germline V CDR1 and CDR2: SQVTM, ANQGSEA. CDR3 DNA sequence: TGCAGCGTTTTGCAGAACACTGAAGCTTTCTTT. It yields the protein CSVLQNTEAFF.

Turning to this clone: Other DNA sequences in the sample encode the same CDR3. This chain connects TRBV7-6 to TRBJ1-4; 7 nucleotides align to TRBD1. Germline CDR1 is SGHVS and CDR2 is FNYEAQ. Unmatched junction bases numbered 6, after V lost 2 bases and J lost 3 bases. The CDR3 consists of 16 residues. Here the CDR3 reads CASSLIRGEANEKLFF. The CDR3 DNA is TGTGCCAGCAGCTTAATCAGGGGGGAAGCTAATGAAAAACTGTTTTTT.

The V gene is TRBV5-1, the J gene TRBJ2-7, with 9 bases lining up with TRBD1. CDR1 is SGHRS, CDR2 YFSETQ, per germline. Trimming took 5 bases from V and 6 from J; bases not matched to a gene: 3. The CDR3 sequence is 12 residues long. DNA of the CDR3: TGCGCCAGCAGTTCGGACAGGGGCGAGCAGTACTTC. It specifies CASSSDRGEQYF. The full variable domain, completed using reference TRBV5-1 and TRBJ2-7, is KAGVTQTPRYLIKTRGQQVTLSCSPISGHRSVSWYQQTPGQGLQFLFEYFSETQRNKGNFPGRFSGRQFSNSRSEMNVSTLELGDSALYLCASSSDRGEQYFGPGTRLTVT.

The chain is built from TRBV7-9 and TRBJ2-7; D perhaps matches TRBD2 (6 bases). CDR3 length equals 16 residues. The germline V gene has CDR1 SEHNR and CDR2 FQNEAQ (reference sequence). The germline V and J ends were trimmed by 2 bases and 6 bases, with 20 bases remaining between them. The CDR3 nucleotides read TGTGCCAGCAGCTTACGATCGGGCGGGGCCCCGGGCGAGCAGTACTTC. Protein: CASSLRSGGAPGEQYF.

V and J are TRBV28 and TRBJ1-4; D perhaps matches TRBD1 (5 bases). Trimming left V 6 bases short and J 5 bases short, with 13 bases between. Germline V gives CDR1 MDHEN, CDR2 SYDVKM. The CDR3 extends over 14 amino acids. CDR3 loop: CASSRDPINEKLFF. CDR3 DNA: TGTGCCAGCAGCCGGGACCCTATAAATGAAAAACTGTTTTTT.

This sequence joins TRBV7-3 and TRBJ2-1; 7 positions agree with TRBD1. Losses at the gene ends were 4 bases for V and 3 bases for J; bases not matched to a gene: 6. The CDR3 has 15 amino acids. In germline, CDR1 is SGHTA, CDR2 FQGTGA. CDR3 in DNA: TGTGCCAGCAGCTCCCCGGGACAGAACTACAATGAGCAGTTCTTC. It yields the protein CASSSPGQNYNEQFF.

The V call is TRBV7-3, the J call TRBJ2-3; D may be TRBD1 or TRBD2 (5 bases each). CDR1 is SGHTA, CDR2 FQGTGA, per germline. This CDR3 region has 14 residues. The V end was cut by 3 bases, the J end by 3 bases, with 10 bases between. CDR3 residues: CASSFARETDTQYF. The CDR3 nucleotides read TGTGCCAGCAGCTTCGCCAGGGAGACAGATACGCAGTATTTT.

This clone has only one observation. This chain joins TRBV11-3 and TRBJ2-1, with TRBD2 matching over 7 bases. This CDR3 is 17 amino acids long. Germline CDR1 SGHNT, CDR2 YENEEA. With 3 bases clipped from V and 2 bases from J, the junction kept 10 bases outside the gene matches. The CDR3 here is CASSLSRGAGPYNEQFF. The DNA for the CDR3 is TGTGCCAGCAGCTTGTCCCGGGGAGCGGGGCCCTACAATGAGCAGTTCTTC.

Written as DNA, the CDR3 is TGTGCCAGCCAAGAGGGCCACTCTGGAAACACCATATATTTT. Encoded protein: CASQEGHSGNTIYF. This chain connects TRBV2 to TRBJ1-3; D not resolved. Deletions cut 8 bases from V and 0 bases from J, with 11 bases between. The CDR3 is 14 residues long. CDR1 and CDR2 from the germline V gene are SNHLY and FYNNEI.

V usage is TRBV25-1 and J usage is TRBJ2-1; D tentatively reads TRBD1 or TRBD2 (6 bases each). The CDR3 extends over 14 amino acids. Trimming shortened V by 8 bases and J by 5 bases, and 16 bases separated the two germline ends. Germline assignment: CDR1 MGHDK and CDR2 SYGVNS. The CDR3 loop reads CASGLRGRNNEQFF. The CDR3 DNA follows: TGTGCCAGCGGTCTAAGGGGGAGGAACAATGAGCAGTTCTTC.

The V call is TRBV7-3, the J call TRBJ2-1, with D maybe TRBD1 (5 bases). This CDR3 comprises 13 residues. V lost 4 bases to trimming and J lost 8 bases, with 12 bases between them. Germline lookup yields CDR1 SGHTA and CDR2 FQGTGA. Here the CDR3 reads CASSSSARDEQFF. The CDR3 DNA sequence: TGTGCCAGCAGCTCCTCGGCCAGGGATGAGCAGTTCTTC.